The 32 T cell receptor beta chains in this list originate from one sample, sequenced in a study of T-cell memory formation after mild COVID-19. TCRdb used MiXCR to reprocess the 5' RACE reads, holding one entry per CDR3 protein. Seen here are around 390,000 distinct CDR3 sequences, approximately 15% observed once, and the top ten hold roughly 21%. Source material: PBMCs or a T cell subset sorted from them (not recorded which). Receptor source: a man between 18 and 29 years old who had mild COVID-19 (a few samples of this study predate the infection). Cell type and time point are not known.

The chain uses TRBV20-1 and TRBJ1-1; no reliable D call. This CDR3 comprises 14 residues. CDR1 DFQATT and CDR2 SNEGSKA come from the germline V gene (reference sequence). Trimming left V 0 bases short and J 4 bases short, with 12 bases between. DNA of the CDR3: TGCAGTGCTAGAGATTTAGAAGGGTTCACTGAAGCTTTCTTT. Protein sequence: CSARDLEGFTEAFF.

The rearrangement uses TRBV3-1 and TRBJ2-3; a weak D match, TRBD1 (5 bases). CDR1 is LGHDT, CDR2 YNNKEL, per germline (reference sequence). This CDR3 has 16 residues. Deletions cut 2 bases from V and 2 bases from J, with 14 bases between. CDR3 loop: CASSQTPGYTTDTQYF. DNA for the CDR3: TGTGCCAGCAGCCAAACTCCAGGGTATACCACAGATACGCAGTATTTT.

The CDR3 nucleotides are TGTGCCAGCAGCCCCCAGGGGGGTCAAGCTTTCTTT. Its protein is CASSPQGGQAFF. The J gene is TRBJ1-1, the V gene TRBV7-3, with 7 nucleotides matching TRBD1. This CDR3 region has 12 residues. The junction had 6 bases not matched to a gene; V was cut back by 5 bases and J by 9 bases. Per the germline V gene, CDR1 is SGHTA and CDR2 is FQGTGA.

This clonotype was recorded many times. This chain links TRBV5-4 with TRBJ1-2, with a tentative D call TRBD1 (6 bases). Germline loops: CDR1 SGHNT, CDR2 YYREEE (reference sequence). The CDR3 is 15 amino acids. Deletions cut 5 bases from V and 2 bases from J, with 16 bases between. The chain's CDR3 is CASRSTGSGNYGYTF. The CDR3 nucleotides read TGTGCCAGCAGATCCACAGGGTCGGGGAACTATGGCTACACCTTC. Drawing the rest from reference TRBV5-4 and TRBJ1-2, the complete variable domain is ETGVTQSPTHLIKTRGQQVTLRCSSQSGHNTVSWYQQALGQGPQFIFQYYREEENGRGNFPPRFSGLQFPNYSSELNVNALELDDSALYLCASRSTGSGNYGYTFGSGTRLTVV.

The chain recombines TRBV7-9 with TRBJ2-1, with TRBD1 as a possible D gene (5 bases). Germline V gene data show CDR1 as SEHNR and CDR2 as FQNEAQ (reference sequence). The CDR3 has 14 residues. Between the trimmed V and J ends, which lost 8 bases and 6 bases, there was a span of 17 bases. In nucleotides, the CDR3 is TGTGCCAGCGGGGCAGCGAAGGCGTCCAATGAGCAGTTCTTC. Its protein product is CASGAAKASNEQFF.

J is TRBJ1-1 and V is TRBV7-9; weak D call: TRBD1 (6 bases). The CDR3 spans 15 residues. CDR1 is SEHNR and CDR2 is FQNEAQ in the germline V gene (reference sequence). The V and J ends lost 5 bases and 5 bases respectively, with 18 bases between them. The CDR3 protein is CASSGLTGARTEAFF. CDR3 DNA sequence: TGTGCCAGCAGCGGATTGACAGGCGCACGGACTGAAGCTTTCTTT.

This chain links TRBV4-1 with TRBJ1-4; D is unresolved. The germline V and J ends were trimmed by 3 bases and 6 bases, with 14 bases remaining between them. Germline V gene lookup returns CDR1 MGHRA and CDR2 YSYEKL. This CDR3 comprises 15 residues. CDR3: CASSQGSTGYEKLFF. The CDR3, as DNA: TGCGCCAGCAGCCAGGGGTCGACGGGGTATGAAAAACTGTTTTTT.

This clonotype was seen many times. DNA of the CDR3: TGCGCCAGCAGCGACAGGGCGGGTGCCGGGGAGCTGTTTTTT. Encoded protein: CASSDRAGAGELFF. The V and J genes are TRBV5-1 and TRBJ2-2; TRBD1 matches 7 bases. The CDR3 extends over 14 amino acids. V lost 4 bases, J lost 6 bases, and 6 bases stayed unmatched. Germline V CDR1 and CDR2: SGHRS, YFSETQ.

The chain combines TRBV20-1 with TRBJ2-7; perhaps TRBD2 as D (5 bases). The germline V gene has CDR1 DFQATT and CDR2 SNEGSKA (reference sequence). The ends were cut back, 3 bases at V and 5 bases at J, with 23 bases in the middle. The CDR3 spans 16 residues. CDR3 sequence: CSASPHPGLTPHEQYF. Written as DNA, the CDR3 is TGCAGTGCTAGTCCCCATCCCGGACTGACCCCTCACGAGCAGTACTTC.

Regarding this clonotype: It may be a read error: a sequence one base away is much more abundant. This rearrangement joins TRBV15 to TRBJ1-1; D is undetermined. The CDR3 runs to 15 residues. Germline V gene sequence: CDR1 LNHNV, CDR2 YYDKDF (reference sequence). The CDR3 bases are TGTGCCACCGGCAGAGGCAACAGCCTAAACACTGAAGCTTTCTTT. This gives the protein CATGRGNSLNTEAFF.

In nucleotides, the CDR3 is TGTGCCAGCAGTTACACCTCAGTGGGCCGGACTGAAGCTTTCTTT. Translated, it gives CASSYTSVGRTEAFF. The chain couples TRBV6-2 or TRBV6-3 to TRBJ1-1; D unresolved. V was cut by 2 bases and J by 5 bases, with 15 bases left in between. The CDR3 length is 15 residues. Germline CDR1 MNHEY, CDR2 SVGEGT.

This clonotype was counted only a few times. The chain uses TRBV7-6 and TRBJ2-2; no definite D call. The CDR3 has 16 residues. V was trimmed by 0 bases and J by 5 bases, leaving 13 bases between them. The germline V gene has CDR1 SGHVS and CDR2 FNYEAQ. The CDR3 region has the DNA TGTGCCAGCAGCTTAGCGGCCAGAATAAATACCGGGGAGCTGTTTTTT. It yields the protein CASSLAARINTGELFF.

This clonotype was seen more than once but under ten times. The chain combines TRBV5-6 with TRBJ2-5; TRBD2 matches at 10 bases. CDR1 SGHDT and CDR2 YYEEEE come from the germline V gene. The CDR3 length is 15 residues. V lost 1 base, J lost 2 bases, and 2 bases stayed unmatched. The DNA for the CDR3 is TGTGCCAGCAGCTTGCTAGCGGGGGCGCAAGAGACCCAGTACTTC. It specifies CASSLLAGAQETQYF.

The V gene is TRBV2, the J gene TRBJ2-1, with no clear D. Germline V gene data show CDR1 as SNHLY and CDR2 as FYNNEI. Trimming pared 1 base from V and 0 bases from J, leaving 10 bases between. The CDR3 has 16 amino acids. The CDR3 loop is CASSEGLPRSYNEQFF. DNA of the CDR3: TGTGCCAGCAGTGAAGGTCTACCCCGCTCCTACAATGAGCAGTTCTTC. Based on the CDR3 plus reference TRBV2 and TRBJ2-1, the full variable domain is EPEVTQTPSHQVTQMGQEVILRCVPISNHLYFYWYRQILGQKVEFLVSFYNNEISEKSEIFDDQFSVERPDGSNFTLKIRSTKLEDSAMYFCASSEGLPRSYNEQFFGPGTRLTVL.

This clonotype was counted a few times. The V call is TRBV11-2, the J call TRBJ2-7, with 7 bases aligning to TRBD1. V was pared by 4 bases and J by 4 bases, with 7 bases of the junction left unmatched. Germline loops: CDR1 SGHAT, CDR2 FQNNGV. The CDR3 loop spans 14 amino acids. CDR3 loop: CASSYPGQRYEQYF. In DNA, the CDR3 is TGTGCCAGCAGCTACCCGGGACAGAGATACGAGCAGTACTTC.

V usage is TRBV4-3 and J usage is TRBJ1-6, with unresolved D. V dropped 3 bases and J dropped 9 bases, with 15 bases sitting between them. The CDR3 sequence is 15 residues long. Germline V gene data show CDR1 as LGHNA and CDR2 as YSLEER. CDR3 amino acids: CASSQKQSSVSPLHF. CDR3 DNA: TGCGCCAGCAGCCAGAAACAGTCCTCAGTTTCACCCCTCCACTTT.

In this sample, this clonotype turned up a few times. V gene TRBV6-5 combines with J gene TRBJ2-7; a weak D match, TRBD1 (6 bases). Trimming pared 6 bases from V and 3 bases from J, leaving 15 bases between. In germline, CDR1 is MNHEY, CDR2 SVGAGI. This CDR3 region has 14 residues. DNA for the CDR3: TGTGCCAGCAGCCCCGACAGGTCGAACTACGAGCAGTACTTC. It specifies CASSPDRSNYEQYF.

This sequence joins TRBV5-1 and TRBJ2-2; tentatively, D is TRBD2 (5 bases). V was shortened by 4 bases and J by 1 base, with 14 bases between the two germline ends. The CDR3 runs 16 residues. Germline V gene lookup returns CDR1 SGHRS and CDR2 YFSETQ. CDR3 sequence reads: CASSPRETRNTGELFF. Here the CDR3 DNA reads TGCGCCAGCAGCCCGAGGGAGACAAGGAACACCGGGGAGCTGTTTTTT.

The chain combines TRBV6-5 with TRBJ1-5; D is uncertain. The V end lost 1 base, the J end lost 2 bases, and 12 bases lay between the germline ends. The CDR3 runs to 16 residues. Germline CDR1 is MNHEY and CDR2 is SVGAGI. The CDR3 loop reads CASSYLPTGGNQPQHF. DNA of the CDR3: TGTGCCAGCAGTTACTTGCCCACTGGGGGCAATCAGCCCCAGCATTTT.

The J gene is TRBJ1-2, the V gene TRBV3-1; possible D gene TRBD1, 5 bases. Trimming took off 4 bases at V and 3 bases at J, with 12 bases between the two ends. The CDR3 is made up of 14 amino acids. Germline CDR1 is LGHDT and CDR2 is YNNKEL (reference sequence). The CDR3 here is CASSLKGRDYGYTF. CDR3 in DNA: TGTGCCAGCAGCCTTAAGGGGCGCGACTATGGCTACACCTTC.

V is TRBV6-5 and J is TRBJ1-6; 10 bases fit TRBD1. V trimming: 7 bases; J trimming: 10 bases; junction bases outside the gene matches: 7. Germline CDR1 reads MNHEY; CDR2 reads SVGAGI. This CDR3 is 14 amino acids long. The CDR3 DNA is TGTGCCAGCACCATAGACAGGGGGCTCTCACCCCTCCACTTT. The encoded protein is CASTIDRGLSPLHF.

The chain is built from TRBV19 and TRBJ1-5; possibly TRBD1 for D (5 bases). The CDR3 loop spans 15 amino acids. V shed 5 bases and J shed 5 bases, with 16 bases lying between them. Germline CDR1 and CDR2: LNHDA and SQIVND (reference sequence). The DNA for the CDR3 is TGTGCCAGTAGTTTCGAGGCCCAGGGCTATCAGCCCCAGCATTTT. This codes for CASSFEAQGYQPQHF.

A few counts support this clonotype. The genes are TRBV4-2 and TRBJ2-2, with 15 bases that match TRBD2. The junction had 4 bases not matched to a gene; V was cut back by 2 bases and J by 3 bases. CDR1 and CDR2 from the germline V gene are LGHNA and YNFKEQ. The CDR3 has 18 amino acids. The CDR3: CASSQRTSGGDYTGELFF. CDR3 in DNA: TGTGCCAGCAGCCAAAGGACTAGCGGGGGGGATTACACCGGGGAGCTGTTTTTT.

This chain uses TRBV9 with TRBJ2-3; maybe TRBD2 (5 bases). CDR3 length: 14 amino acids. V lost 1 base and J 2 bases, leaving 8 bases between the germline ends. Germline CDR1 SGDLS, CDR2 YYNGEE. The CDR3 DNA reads TGTGCCAGCAGCGTACGGGGTGTCACAGATACGCAGTATTTT. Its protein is CASSVRGVTDTQYF. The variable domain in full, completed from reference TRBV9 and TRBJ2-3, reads DSGVTQTPKHLITATGQRVTLRCSPRSGDLSVYWYQQSLDQGLQFLIQYYNGEERAKGNILERFSAQQFPDLHSELNLSSLELGDSALYFCASSVRGVTDTQYFGPGTRLTVL.

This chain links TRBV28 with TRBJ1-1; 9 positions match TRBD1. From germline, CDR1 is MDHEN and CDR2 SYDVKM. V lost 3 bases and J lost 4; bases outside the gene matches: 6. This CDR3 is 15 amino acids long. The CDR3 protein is CASSLAGTGPTEAFF. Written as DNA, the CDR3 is TGTGCCAGCAGTTTGGCCGGGACAGGGCCCACTGAAGCTTTCTTT.

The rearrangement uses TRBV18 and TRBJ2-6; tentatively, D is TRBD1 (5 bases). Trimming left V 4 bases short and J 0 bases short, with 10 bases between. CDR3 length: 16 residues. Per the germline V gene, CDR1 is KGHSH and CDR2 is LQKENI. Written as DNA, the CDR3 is TGTGCCAGCTCACTCAGCCAGGGCTCTGGGGCCAACGTCCTGACTTTC. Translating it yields CASSLSQGSGANVLTF.

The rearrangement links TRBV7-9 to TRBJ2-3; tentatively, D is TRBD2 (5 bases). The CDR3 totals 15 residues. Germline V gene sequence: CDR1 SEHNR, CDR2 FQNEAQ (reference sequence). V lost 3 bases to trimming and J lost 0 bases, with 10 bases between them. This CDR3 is CASSFLRDSTDTQYF. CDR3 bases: TGTGCCAGCAGCTTTCTGAGGGATAGCACAGATACGCAGTATTTT.

CDR3 nucleotides: TGCAGTGCAAGTTTGGATGCGTACACTGAAGCTTTCTTT. It is translated as CSASLDAYTEAFF. V usage is TRBV20-1 and J usage is TRBJ1-1; D is uncertain. The germline V gene encodes CDR1 DFQATT and CDR2 SNEGSKA (reference sequence). Deletions cut 6 bases from V and 3 bases from J, with 14 bases between. This CDR3 spans 13 amino acids.

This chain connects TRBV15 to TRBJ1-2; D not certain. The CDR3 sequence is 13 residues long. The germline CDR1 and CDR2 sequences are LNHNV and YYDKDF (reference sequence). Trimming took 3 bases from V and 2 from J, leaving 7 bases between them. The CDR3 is CATSSTANYGYTF. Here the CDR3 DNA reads TGTGCCACCAGCAGTACAGCCAACTATGGCTACACCTTC.

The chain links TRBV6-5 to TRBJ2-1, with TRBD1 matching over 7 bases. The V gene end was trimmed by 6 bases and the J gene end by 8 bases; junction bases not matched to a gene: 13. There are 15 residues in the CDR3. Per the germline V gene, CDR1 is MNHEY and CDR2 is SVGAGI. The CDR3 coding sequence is TGTGCCAGCAGGCCACAGGGGCTAATTTACCATGAGCAGTTCTTC. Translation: CASRPQGLIYHEQFF.

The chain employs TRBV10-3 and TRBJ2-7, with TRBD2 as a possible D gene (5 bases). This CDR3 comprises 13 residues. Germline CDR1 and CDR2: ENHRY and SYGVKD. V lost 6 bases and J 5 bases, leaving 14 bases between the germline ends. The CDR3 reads CAISDLKRDEQYF. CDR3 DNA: TGTGCCATCAGCGACCTTAAGAGGGACGAGCAGTACTTC.

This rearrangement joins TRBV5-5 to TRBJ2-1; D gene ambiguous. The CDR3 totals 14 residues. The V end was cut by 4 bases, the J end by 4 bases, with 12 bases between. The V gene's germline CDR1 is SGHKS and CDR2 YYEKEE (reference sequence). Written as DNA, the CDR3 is TGTGCCAGCAGCATTCGACACCCATACAATGAGCAGTTCTTC. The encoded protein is CASSIRHPYNEQFF.